One and the same sample provided the 30 T cell receptor beta chains below, sequenced in a study of cytomegalovirus exposure and HLA in healthy donors. Repertoires were generated with immunoSEQ multiplex PCR, while TCRdb's copy carries only in-frame clones and drops some. The table records some 130,000 clones, approximately 92% of them present only once. The sequenced sample was PBMCs. These receptors came from a woman between 18 and 30 years old in good health and CMV-seronegative.

This chain connects TRBV5-1 to TRBJ2-1, with D maybe TRBD1 (6 bases). Trimming removed 1 base from V and 7 bases from J, with 9 bases in between. The CDR3 has 13 residues. Germline V gives CDR1 SGHRS, CDR2 YFSETQ. In nucleotides, the CDR3 is TGCGCCAGCAGCTTGCAACAGGGAAATGAGCAGTTCTTC. This translates into CASSLQQGNEQFF.

V usage is TRBV9 and J usage is TRBJ2-5, with 13 bases aligning to TRBD2. The CDR3 is made up of 16 amino acids. V trimming: 2 bases; J trimming: 0 bases; junction bases outside the gene matches: 1. The germline gives CDR1 SGDLS, CDR2 YYNGEE. Here the CDR3 DNA reads TGTGCCAGCAGCGTCGGACTAGCGGGGGACCAAGAGACCCAGTACTTC. Translated: CASSVGLAGDQETQYF.

The chain employs TRBV18 and TRBJ2-7; TRBD1 matches at 9 bases. J was trimmed by 4 bases and V by 3 bases; bases with no gene match: 1. In germline, CDR1 is KGHSH, CDR2 LQKENI. The CDR3 has 13 residues. CDR3 sequence: CASSPGTGYEQYF. DNA for the CDR3: TGTGCCAGCTCACCTGGGACAGGGTACGAGCAGTACTTC.

V usage is TRBV7-6 and J usage is TRBJ1-6; the match to TRBD1 covers 7 bases. Germline V gene data show CDR1 as SGHVS and CDR2 as FNYEAQ. The V segment lost 5 bases and the J segment 7 bases; nucleotides outside the gene matches: 2. The CDR3 contains 13 residues. CDR3 coding DNA: TGTGCCAGCAGCCCACAGGGGAATTCACCCCTCCACTTT. Translation gives CASSPQGNSPLHF.

The chain is built from TRBV15 and TRBJ2-3; maybe TRBD1 (6 bases). V was trimmed by 0 bases and J by 10 bases, leaving 11 bases between them. This CDR3 comprises 13 residues. Germline V gives CDR1 LNHNV, CDR2 YYDKDF (reference sequence). DNA for the CDR3: TGTGCCACCAGCAGAGATCCGCAGGGGCCGCAGTATTTT. It encodes CATSRDPQGPQYF. Full variable domain (missing parts from reference TRBV15 and TRBJ2-3): DAMVIQNPRYQVTQFGKPVTLSCSQTLNHNVMYWYQQKSSQAPKLLFHYYDKDFNNEADTPDNFQSRRPNTSFCFLDIRSPGLGDTAMYLCATSRDPQGPQYFGPGTRLTVL.

V is TRBV11-2 and J is TRBJ2-4, with D unresolved. Germline loops: CDR1 SGHAT, CDR2 FQNNGV. Trimming removed 0 bases from V and 8 bases from J, with 5 bases in between. The CDR3 contains 12 residues. The CDR3 sequence: CASSLDRDIQYF. DNA of the CDR3: TGTGCCAGCAGCTTAGATCGTGACATTCAGTACTTC. Full variable domain (rest looked up from reference TRBV11-2 and TRBJ2-4): EAGVAQSPRYKIIEKRQSVAFWCNPISGHATLYWYQQILGQGPKLLIQFQNNGVVDDSQLPKDRFSAERLKGVDSTLKIQPAKLEDSAVYLCASSLDRDIQYFGAGTRLSVL.

J is TRBJ1-2 and V is TRBV5-1; weak D call: TRBD1 (5 bases). The V end lost 4 bases, the J end lost 3 bases, and 16 bases lay between the germline ends. The germline gives CDR1 SGHRS, CDR2 YFSETQ. The CDR3 consists of 15 residues. Here the CDR3 reads CASSPGTEWDYGYTF. Written as DNA, the CDR3 is TGCGCCAGCAGCCCCGGGACTGAGTGGGACTATGGCTACACCTTC.

This clone was observed a single time. The gene calls are TRBV5-1 and TRBJ2-7; 7 positions agree with TRBD1. The CDR3 is made up of 14 amino acids. V shed 4 bases, J shed 2 bases, and the junction held 6 bases outside the gene matches. Germline CDR1 reads SGHRS; CDR2 reads YFSETQ. CDR3 in DNA: TGCGCCAGCAGCACATCGGGACAGACCTACGAGCAGTACTTC. This codes for CASSTSGQTYEQYF.

The genes are TRBV2 and TRBJ2-2, with no clear D. V was clipped by 6 bases and J by 2 bases, with 4 bases between them. This CDR3 comprises 12 residues. Germline V CDR1 and CDR2: SNHLY, FYNNEI. The CDR3 DNA reads TGTGCCAGCAGCCTCAACACCGGGGAGCTGTTTTTT. It specifies CASSLNTGELFF.

The rearrangement joins TRBV4-1 to TRBJ2-7, with D maybe TRBD2 (5 bases). The CDR3 length is 19 residues. V gave up 2 bases and J gave up 1 base, with 24 bases separating them. Germline-derived CDR1 and CDR2 are MGHRA and YSYEKL. The CDR3 nucleotides are TGCGCCAGCAGCCAATTTCCGAGCATCGTCTCGGGCGGGTCCTACGAGCAGTACTTC. It specifies CASSQFPSIVSGGSYEQYF.

V usage is TRBV18 and J usage is TRBJ1-2, with TRBD1 as a possible D gene (6 bases). Deletions cut 4 bases from V and 0 bases from J, with 9 bases between. Germline CDR1 is KGHSH and CDR2 is LQKENI. The CDR3 length is 14 residues. The DNA of the CDR3 is TGTGCCAGCTCACTGGACAGAACTAACTATGGCTACACCTTC. It is translated as CASSLDRTNYGYTF.

The chain combines TRBV6-6 with TRBJ1-1, with 7 bases identical to TRBD1. This CDR3 is 14 amino acids long. Unmatched junction bases numbered 5, after V lost 6 bases and J lost 1 base. CDR1 and CDR2 from the germline V gene are MNHNY and SVGAGI (reference sequence). The CDR3 DNA reads TGTGCCAGCAGACCGGGACAGTGGAACACTGAAGCTTTCTTT. It yields the protein CASRPGQWNTEAFF.

This chain connects TRBV15 to TRBJ2-7; TRBD1 matches 8 bases. CDR3 size: 16 residues. V lost 0 bases, J lost 2 bases, and 6 bases stayed unmatched. Germline V gene lookup returns CDR1 LNHNV and CDR2 YYDKDF (reference sequence). The CDR3 reads CATSRDRQGLPYEQYF. In DNA, the CDR3 is TGTGCCACCAGCAGAGACCGACAGGGGCTCCCCTACGAGCAGTACTTC.

This clone was found once. The V and J genes are TRBV7-9 and TRBJ2-1; the D gene is possibly TRBD2 (6 bases). This CDR3 has 13 residues. Germline values: CDR1 SEHNR, CDR2 FQNEAQ (reference sequence). Trimming took 4 bases from V and 5 from J, leaving 9 bases between them. CDR3 residues: CASSSRLDNEQFF. The CDR3 region has the DNA TGTGCCAGCAGCTCCAGACTAGACAATGAGCAGTTCTTC. The full variable domain, with the rest looked up from reference TRBV7-9 and TRBJ2-1, is DTGVSQNPRHKITKRGQNVTFRCDPISEHNRLYWYRQTLGQGPEFLTYFQNEAQLEKSRLLSDRFSAERPKGSFSTLEIQRTEQGDSAMYLCASSSRLDNEQFFGPGTRLTVL.

CDR3 loop: CASSQAGFNTEAFF. The CDR3 nucleotides read TGTGCCAGCAGCCAAGCAGGGTTCAACACTGAAGCTTTCTTT. The chain combines TRBV14 with TRBJ1-1; a possible D gene is TRBD1 (5 bases). The CDR3 contains 14 residues. Looked up from germline, CDR1 is SGHDN and CDR2 is FVKESK. V lost 1 base and J 2 bases, leaving 8 bases between the germline ends.

The rearrangement links TRBV6-6 to TRBJ1-1; the D gene is possibly TRBD1 (5 bases). V lost 6 bases and J 8 bases, leaving 19 bases between the germline ends. Germline V gives CDR1 MNHNY, CDR2 SVGAGI (reference sequence). CDR3 size: 14 residues. The CDR3 loop reads CASSRGLLILEAFF. CDR3 sequence (DNA): TGTGCCAGCAGCCGGGGACTGCTTATCCTCGAAGCTTTCTTT.

The chain recombines TRBV4-1 with TRBJ1-3; D is undetermined. Germline V gene data show CDR1 as MGHRA and CDR2 as YSYEKL. Between the trimmed V and J ends, which lost 2 bases and 4 bases, there was a span of 12 bases. This CDR3 has 15 residues. DNA of the CDR3: TGCGCCAGCAGCCAATTTGGTACATCCGGAAACACCATATATTTT. Encoded protein: CASSQFGTSGNTIYF.

The chain recombines TRBV5-1 with TRBJ2-3; D is unclear. V shed 4 bases and J shed 4 bases, with 19 bases lying between them. CDR3 size: 16 residues. CDR1 and CDR2 from the germline V gene are SGHRS and YFSETQ. The DNA for the CDR3 is TGCGCCAGCAGCCCCCGGATTAGCCCGACCGCAGATACGCAGTATTTT. Protein product: CASSPRISPTADTQYF.

This clone came up once. This rearrangement joins TRBV6-1 to TRBJ1-1, with D possibly matching TRBD1 (6 bases). The CDR3 consists of 15 residues. V was cut by 6 bases and J by 1 base, with 15 bases left in between. Looked up from germline, CDR1 is MNHNS and CDR2 is SASEGT. CDR3 sequence reads: CASRIGWGQNTEAFF. The CDR3 DNA sequence: TGTGCCAGCAGAATCGGGTGGGGGCAGAACACTGAAGCTTTCTTT.

The V gene is TRBV9, the J gene TRBJ2-7, with 7 bases fitting TRBD2. Per germline, CDR1 SGDLS and CDR2 YYNGEE. This CDR3 is 15 amino acids long. V was pared by 3 bases and J by 6 bases, with 12 bases of the junction left unmatched. The CDR3 spells CASSATSFTLGEQYF. In DNA form, the CDR3 reads TGTGCCAGCAGCGCGACTAGCTTCACATTAGGCGAGCAGTACTTC.

This chain connects TRBV5-1 to TRBJ1-2, with TRBD1 identical over 9 bases. Germline lookup yields CDR1 SGHRS and CDR2 YFSETQ. The CDR3 consists of 15 residues. The V and J ends lost 5 bases and 3 bases, in that order; junction bases with no gene match: 8. CDR3 nucleotides: TGCGCCAGCAGAGCCGGGACAGGGTCGGACTATGGCTACACCTTC. Encoded protein: CASRAGTGSDYGYTF.

The rearrangement joins TRBV20-1 to TRBJ2-7, with D perhaps TRBD2 (5 bases). This CDR3 has 11 residues. The germline V and J ends were trimmed by 6 bases and 4 bases, with 10 bases remaining between them. In germline, CDR1 is DFQATT, CDR2 SNEGSKA (reference sequence). CDR3 amino acids: CSAGRGYEQYF. CDR3 in DNA: TGCAGTGCCGGTCGAGGGTACGAGCAGTACTTC.

This rearrangement joins TRBV6-1 to TRBJ2-2; weak D call: TRBD1 (6 bases). The CDR3 consists of 17 residues. Germline V gene lookup returns CDR1 MNHNS and CDR2 SASEGT. V lost 3 bases and J 4 bases, leaving 18 bases between the germline ends. CDR3 region: CASSDLLSRDITGELFF. The CDR3 nucleotides read TGTGCCAGCAGTGATCTTCTCTCTAGGGACATCACCGGGGAGCTGTTTTTT.

The chain joins TRBV10-2 to TRBJ1-1; D unresolved. Germline lookup yields CDR1 WSHSY and CDR2 SAAADI. The CDR3 loop spans 19 amino acids. V dropped 5 bases and J dropped 0 bases, with 25 bases sitting between them. DNA of the CDR3: TGCGCCAGCAGTCATGGCCGCGCAAGGAGACGGATAATGAACACTGAAGCTTTCTTT. This encodes CASSHGRARRRIMNTEAFF.

This chain uses TRBV9 with TRBJ2-3; tentatively, D is TRBD2 (7 bases). Trimming removed 1 base from V and 2 bases from J, with 14 bases in between. Germline lookup yields CDR1 SGDLS and CDR2 YYNGEE. The CDR3 runs to 16 residues. In nucleotides, the CDR3 is TGTGCCAGCAGCGTACGAGGGGGGGATTCCACAGATACGCAGTATTTT. Translated, it gives CASSVRGGDSTDTQYF.

The V and J genes are TRBV13 and TRBJ2-5, with D possibly TRBD2 on 7 matching bases. The CDR3 spans 15 residues. Germline V gives CDR1 PRHDT, CDR2 FYEKMQ (reference sequence). Trimming left V 5 bases short and J 1 base short, with 14 bases between. Written as DNA, the CDR3 is TGTGCCAGCAGCCCGGAGGGGGGGTCCCAAGAGACCCAGTACTTC. Encoded protein: CASSPEGGSQETQYF.

The chain recombines TRBV6-5 with TRBJ1-1; TRBD1 is a possible D gene (5 bases). Germline-derived CDR1 and CDR2 are MNHEY and SVGAGI. The CDR3 consists of 14 residues. The V end lost 6 bases, the J end lost 1 base, and 12 bases lay between the germline ends. The CDR3 DNA reads TGTGCCAGCAGGAAGTTGGACAAGAACACTGAAGCTTTCTTT. Translated: CASRKLDKNTEAFF.

The V call is TRBV29-1, the J call TRBJ2-5; D gene uncertain. This CDR3 is 13 amino acids long. Trimming cost V 4 bases and J 3 bases, with 12 bases left between them. CDR1 SQVTM and CDR2 ANQGSEA come from the germline V gene. The DNA for the CDR3 is TGCAGCGTTGTAGTGGGCCCAGAAGAGACCCAGTACTTC. Its translation: CSVVVGPEETQYF.

This rearrangement joins TRBV7-3 to TRBJ2-1, with 9 positions matching TRBD2. Germline CDR1 SGHTA, CDR2 FQGTGA. This CDR3 is 14 amino acids long. V shed 8 bases and J 4 bases; nucleotides not matched to a gene: 6. This chain's CDR3 is CASSYAGGYNEQFF. The CDR3 DNA follows: TGTGCCAGCTCCTATGCGGGGGGGTACAATGAGCAGTTCTTC.

The chain links TRBV6-5 to TRBJ2-5; maybe TRBD2 (6 bases). The CDR3 totals 16 residues. With 1 base removed from V and 7 bases from J, the gap between germline ends came to 19 bases. Germline loops: CDR1 MNHEY, CDR2 SVGAGI. CDR3: CASSYLQRDLAWTQYF. The CDR3 region has the DNA TGTGCCAGCAGTTACTTACAACGGGACTTAGCCTGGACCCAGTACTTC.